The clone carrying this TCR beta chain was observed a single time. Its matching antigen is unknown. The sample is drawn from a study of cytomegalovirus exposure and HLA in healthy donors. Regarding the study as a whole: V- and J-gene trimming of TCR beta was linked (in a later analysis) to a missense DCLRE1C variant. HLA allele associations emerged for 17,000 or so TCR beta sequences in a later analysis, at 0.05 false discovery rate. In an earlier analysis, productive rearrangement rates for most beta V segments clustered near 87% or 30%.

PCR was performed using 60 Vbeta and 13 Jbeta primers. Measured with immunoSEQ multiplex PCR; TCRdb has only the in-frame clones, and not every one. The sample has about 93,000 clones; around three quarters are singletons. The CDR3 sequence is 13 residues long. V lost 9 bases, J lost 2 bases, and 2 bases stayed unmatched. In germline, CDR1 is SNHLY, CDR2 FYNNEI. Sequences were obtained from PBMCs. The chain uses TRBV2 and TRBJ2-7, with 12 bases lining up with TRBD2. The source is a man younger than 40 in good health and CMV-seronegative. The CDR3 DNA reads as TGTGCCAGGAGGACTAGCGGGACCTACGAGCAGTACTTC. Translating gives CARRTSGTYEQYF.